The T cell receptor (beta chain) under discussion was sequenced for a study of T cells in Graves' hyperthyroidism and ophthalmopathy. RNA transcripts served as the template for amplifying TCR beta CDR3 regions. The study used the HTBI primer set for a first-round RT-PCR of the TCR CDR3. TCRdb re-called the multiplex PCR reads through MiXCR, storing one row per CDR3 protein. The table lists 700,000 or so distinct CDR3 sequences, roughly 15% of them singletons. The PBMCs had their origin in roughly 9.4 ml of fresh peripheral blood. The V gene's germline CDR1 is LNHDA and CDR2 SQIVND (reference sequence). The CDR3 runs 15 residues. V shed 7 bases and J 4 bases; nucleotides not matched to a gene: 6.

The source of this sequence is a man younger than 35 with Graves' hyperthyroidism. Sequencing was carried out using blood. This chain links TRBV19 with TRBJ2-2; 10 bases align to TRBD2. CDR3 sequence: CASTLRTSGTGELFF. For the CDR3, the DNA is TGTGCCAGTACTCTTAGGACTAGCGGCACCGGGGAGCTGTTTTTT.